The 14 T cell receptor beta chains listed next were all sequenced from one sample in a study of cytomegalovirus exposure and HLA in healthy donors. 60 Vbeta and 13 Jbeta primers were used in PCR. TCRdb's copy holds only in-frame clones and misses some; the assay was immunoSEQ multiplex PCR. The sample carries 70,000 to 85,000 clones, over 70% recorded once. Sequenced material: PBMCs. These receptors came from a man aged 40-55 years in good health and CMV-seropositive.

The chain couples TRBV5-1 to TRBJ2-3; possible D gene TRBD1, 5 bases. CDR1 is SGHRS, CDR2 YFSETQ, per germline. The V and J ends lost 4 bases and 3 bases respectively, with 9 bases between them. The length of the CDR3 is 13 residues. CDR3 region: CASSTTETDTQYF. CDR3 DNA sequence: TGCGCCAGCAGCACGACAGAAACAGATACGCAGTATTTT.

This rearrangement joins TRBV19 to TRBJ1-5, with 10 bases matching TRBD1. This CDR3 spans 16 amino acids. Losses at the gene ends were 7 bases for V and 4 bases for J; bases not matched to a gene: 10. Looked up from germline, CDR1 is LNHDA and CDR2 is SQIVND (reference sequence). The CDR3 region is CASNPGQGSPNQPQHF. Written as DNA, the CDR3 is TGTGCCAGTAACCCGGGACAGGGGTCTCCAAATCAGCCCCAGCATTTT.

In this sample, this clone turned up a few times. The rearrangement uses TRBV28 and TRBJ2-7, with D maybe TRBD1 (5 bases). Trimming stripped 3 bases from V and 2 bases from J, with 14 bases between. The CDR3 extends over 15 amino acids. CDR1 MDHEN and CDR2 SYDVKM come from the germline V gene. CDR3 in amino acids: CASSFQGLGTYEQYF. CDR3 DNA: TGTGCCAGCAGTTTCCAGGGCCTGGGAACCTACGAGCAGTACTTC.

The genes are TRBV15 and TRBJ2-3; 13 positions agree with TRBD2. The V and J ends lost 5 bases and 5 bases, in that order; junction bases with no gene match: 4. Germline lookup yields CDR1 LNHNV and CDR2 YYDKDF (reference sequence). The CDR3 runs 15 residues. The CDR3 reads CATSGGLAGKDTQYF. The DNA of the CDR3 is TGTGCCACCAGCGGGGGACTAGCGGGGAAAGATACGCAGTATTTT.

The chain uses TRBV6-1 and TRBJ1-2, with a weak D call TRBD1 (5 bases). The V end was cut by 3 bases, the J end by 3 bases, with 14 bases between. This CDR3 spans 15 amino acids. Germline V gives CDR1 MNHNS, CDR2 SASEGT. The CDR3 nucleotides read TGTGCCAGCAGTGACAGGGCACGTGGTGACTATGGCTACACCTTC. It specifies CASSDRARGDYGYTF.

The rearrangement links TRBV5-1 to TRBJ1-2, with D possibly TRBD1 on 5 matching bases. Germline V gene data show CDR1 as SGHRS and CDR2 as YFSETQ. The CDR3 length is 14 residues. V lost 1 base and J 7 bases, leaving 14 bases between the germline ends. DNA for the CDR3: TGCGCCAGCAGCTTGAACGATCCCGGGGGTGGCTACACCTTC. It is translated as CASSLNDPGGGYTF.

The sample holds a few counts of this clone. The rearrangement links TRBV15 to TRBJ2-7; the D gene is possibly TRBD1 (5 bases). V gave up 5 bases and J gave up 2 bases, with 13 bases separating them. The germline gives CDR1 LNHNV, CDR2 YYDKDF (reference sequence). The CDR3 length is 14 residues. The CDR3 bases are TGTGCCACCAGCGTCAGGGCTGGGACCTACGAGCAGTACTTC. Translated: CATSVRAGTYEQYF.

This sequence joins TRBV7-8 and TRBJ2-2; the D is unclear. V dropped 1 base and J dropped 1 base, with 7 bases sitting between them. The CDR3 extends over 15 amino acids. CDR1 and CDR2 from the germline V gene are SGHVS and FQNEAQ. The DNA of the CDR3 is TGTGCCAGCAGCTTAGGAAGCTGGAACACCGGGGAGCTGTTTTTT. Amino acids: CASSLGSWNTGELFF.

The chain couples TRBV6-4 to TRBJ2-1; 10 bases are shared with TRBD2. The CDR3 extends over 13 amino acids. Germline CDR1 and CDR2: MRHNA and SNTAGT. The V segment lost 6 bases and the J segment 5 bases; nucleotides outside the gene matches: 1. CDR3 loop: CASSSGGDNEQFF. The CDR3 DNA reads TGTGCCAGCAGCAGCGGGGGGGACAATGAGCAGTTCTTC.

A single count supports this clone. The chain links TRBV10-3 to TRBJ2-3; D possibly corresponds to TRBD2 (7 bases). Germline V gene sequence: CDR1 ENHRY, CDR2 SYGVKD. Trimming pared 6 bases from V and 2 bases from J, leaving 12 bases between. This CDR3 contains 14 residues. CDR3 sequence: CAISTGGVTDTQYF. The CDR3 DNA reads as TGTGCCATCAGCACGGGGGGCGTCACAGATACGCAGTATTTT.

This clone has only one observation. The V gene is TRBV5-1, the J gene TRBJ2-7; TRBD2 matches at 8 bases. The trim removed 3 bases at V and 2 bases at J, leaving 7 bases unmatched. This CDR3 is 15 amino acids long. The germline V gene has CDR1 SGHRS and CDR2 YFSETQ. The CDR3 region is CASSSRGGLTYEQYF. The CDR3 DNA follows: TGCGCCAGCAGCTCCCGGGGGGGACTTACCTACGAGCAGTACTTC.

This clone was seen a handful of times. This specimen includes other DNA sequences encoding the same CDR3. This chain connects TRBV30 to TRBJ1-1; TRBD1 matches at 8 bases. V shed 0 bases, J shed 4 bases, and the junction held 1 base outside the gene matches. The CDR3 covers 13 residues. Germline assignment: CDR1 GTSNPN and CDR2 SVGIG (reference sequence). CDR3 nucleotides: TGTGCCTGGAGTGTAACAGGGGGCACTGAAGCTTTCTTT. Amino acid sequence: CAWSVTGGTEAFF. Drawing the rest from reference TRBV30 and TRBJ1-1, the complete variable domain is SQTIHQWPATLVQPVGSPLSLECTVEGTSNPNLYWYRQAAGRGLQLLFYSVGIGQISSEVPQNLSASRPQDRQFILSSKKLLLSDSGFYLCAWSVTGGTEAFFGQGTRLTVV.

This clone showed up just a few times. The genes are TRBV6-9 and TRBJ2-2, with TRBD2 matching over 9 bases. The CDR3 has 17 residues. With 0 bases clipped from V and 4 bases from J, the junction kept 6 bases outside the gene matches. Looked up from germline, CDR1 is MNHGY and CDR2 is SVAAGI. As DNA, the CDR3 is TGTGCCAGCAGTTATTCGCAGCGGGAGGACGGCACCGGGGAGCTGTTTTTT. Translating it yields CASSYSQREDGTGELFF.

The rearrangement joins TRBV20-1 to TRBJ2-1; D remains unclear. The CDR3 consists of 10 residues. Germline CDR1 DFQATT, CDR2 SNEGSKA (reference sequence). V was clipped by 4 bases and J by 11 bases, with 9 bases between them. DNA of the CDR3: TGCAGTGCTATAGCCACCCAGCAGTTCTTC. Translation gives CSAIATQQFF.